This T cell receptor (beta chain) came from a study of T-cell memory formation after mild COVID-19. Findings of the study overall: There was no confirmation that second-wave clones peaking on day 37 were SARS-CoV-2 specific. Prior to infection, memory already included some responding clones, suggesting cross-reactive memory joined. Of the contracting clones, CD4+ ones lay mainly in CM and EM, and CD8+ ones in EMRA.

TCRdb redid the calling of the 5' RACE reads with MiXCR, one entry per CDR3 protein. The sample carries about 170,000 distinct CDR3 sequences, roughly 13% recorded once. This CDR3 has 13 amino acids. The V and J ends lost 3 bases and 4 bases respectively, with 9 bases between them. As concerns this clonotype: Its antigen is unidentified.

The sequence came from a man younger than 35 who had mild COVID-19 (a few samples of this study predate the infection). Cell type and time point are not known. The chain couples TRBV12-3 or TRBV12-4 to TRBJ1-1; TRBD1 is a possible D gene (5 bases). The sequencing input was PBMCs or a T cell subset sorted from them (not recorded which). The CDR3 region is CASSFSGATEAFF. In DNA, the CDR3 is TGTGCCAGCAGTTTCTCCGGGGCCACTGAAGCTTTCTTT.